This TCR beta chain came from a study of tumor and adjacent non-tumor tissue in lung cancer. The template was RNA from unsorted bulk tissue. Distant lung tissue was collected more than 3 cm away from the tumor edge. General study results and limits: Normal lung showed higher cumulative top 100 clone frequency than tumor. Tumor tissue had significantly higher TCR diversity than normal lung.

A modified ARM-PCR protocol with three rounds of nested PCR amplified TCRbeta. Each CDR3 protein gets one entry after TCRdb re-called the multiplex PCR reads with MiXCR. The sample lists some 99,000 distinct CDR3 sequences, 60% to 65% occurring once. Many counts were recorded for this clonotype. The antigen remains unidentified. The CDR3 is made up of 17 amino acids. V shed 7 bases, J shed 1 base, and the junction held 10 bases outside the gene matches. Germline assignment: CDR1 MNHNY and CDR2 SVGAGI (reference sequence). This TCR was sampled from a man aged 60 to 69 with non-small cell lung cancer. This chain links TRBV6-6 with TRBJ2-6; 7 bases fit TRBD1. The sample comprised distant non-tumor lung tissue. The CDR3 region is CASNINRDSSGANVLTF. The DNA of the CDR3 is TGTGCCAGCAACATCAACCGGGACAGTTCTGGGGCCAACGTCCTGACTTTC.